This TCR beta chain stems from a study of CD8 T cells in Susac syndrome. The RNA, about 0.45 to 1 ug, was put through reverse transcription using random hexamers. An immunoSEQ multiplex PCR amplified TCR beta CDR3 over 54 Vbeta and 13 Jbeta. TCRdb re-called the immunoSEQ multiplex PCR reads through MiXCR, storing one row per CDR3 protein. The table includes tens of thousands of distinct CDR3 sequences, 90% to 95% detected once. A remark on this clonotype: Its antigen is not known.

Whole-study results and caveats: It was acknowledged by the study that relatively few individuals were included in its TCR sequencing and HLA analysis.

The multiple sclerosis control group consisted of treatment-naive patients whose relapsing-remitting disease, which was either stable or active, fulfilled revised McDonald criteria. This CDR3 spans 13 amino acids. CDR1 is LGHNA and CDR2 is YSLEER in the germline V gene. V lost 5 bases and J 9 bases, leaving 15 bases between the germline ends. What was sequenced was CD8+ T cells from PBMCs. The sequence derives from a human donor with multiple sclerosis. The genes are TRBV4-3 and TRBJ2-3, with a weak D call TRBD1 (8 bases). The CDR3 DNA reads as TGCGCCAGCAGCTCTAACAGGGGGGGCACGCAGTATTTT. Translated: CASSSNRGGTQYF.